Listed below are T cell receptor beta chains from one sample, sequenced in a study of shared clonotypes between healthy human individuals. Generated by immunoSEQ multiplex PCR, the TCRdb table keeps only in-frame clones and is missing some. Among more than 1.2 million clones listed, around 98.5% were seen once. Sample: naive CD4+ T cells sorted from blood. These TCRs come from a man aged 25 to 40 in good health. The CDR3 runs from the conserved cysteine through the conserved F or W. The D gene is left open where the match is weak. Not every row has a clone size; where given, it reads once, few, many or a size class.

V gene	D gene	clone size	J gene	CDR3 protein	CDR3 DNA
TRBV29-1	TRBD1	-	TRBJ2-1	CSVAGTGGYNEQFF	TGCAGCGTAGCCGGGACAGGGGGCTACAATGAGCAGTTCTTC
TRBV7-2	TRBD2	once	TRBJ2-3	CASSLALTSGDTQYF	TGTGCCAGCAGCTTAGCCCTAACTAGCGGCGATACGCAGTATTTT
TRBV2	TRBD1	-	TRBJ1-1	CASSRTGSEAFF	TGTGCCAGCAGTCGGACAGGGTCTGAAGCTTTCTTT
TRBV7-9	-	-	TRBJ2-5	CASRPSGGASQTQYF	TGTGCCAGCAGGCCCTCGGGGGGCGCAAGCCAGACCCAGTACTTC
TRBV13	TRBD1	-	TRBJ1-2	CASSFPRTGRNGYTF	TGTGCCAGCAGCTTCCCGCGGACAGGGAGGAATGGCTACACCTTC
TRBV9	-	-	TRBJ2-1	CASSAGGDSYNEQFF	TGTGCCAGCAGCGCAGGGGGGGACTCCTACAATGAGCAGTTCTTC
TRBV28	-	once	TRBJ1-2	CASSLVGLKTENYGYTF	TGTGCCAGCAGTTTAGTGGGCCTAAAGACAGAGAACTATGGCTACACCTTC
TRBV5-1	-	-	TRBJ2-1	CASGQRIDEQFF	TGCGCCAGCGGACAGCGGATCGATGAGCAGTTCTTC
TRBV5-4	-	-	TRBJ2-2	CASSLSALGAGELFF	TGTGCCAGCAGCTTGTCCGCCCTGGGCGCCGGGGAGCTGTTTTTT
TRBV7-9	-	-	TRBJ2-2	CASSPGPTPGELFF	TGTGCCAGCAGCCCCGGTCCTACCCCCGGGGAGCTGTTTTTT
TRBV5-1	-	-	TRBJ2-7	CASSHGTGPSYEQYF	TGCGCCAGCAGCCATGGCACAGGGCCCTCCTACGAGCAGTACTTC
TRBV7-9	-	-	TRBJ2-7	CASSLGVSPTIYYEQYF	TGTGCCAGCAGCTTAGGTGTCAGCCCAACTATTTACTACGAGCAGTACTTC
TRBV7-2	TRBD2	once	TRBJ2-7	CASSLAGNYEQYF	TGTGCCAGCAGCCTAGCGGGGAACTACGAGCAGTACTTC
TRBV7-2	-	-	TRBJ1-1	CASSLDFRVGDTEAFF	TGTGCCAGCAGCTTAGATTTCCGGGTGGGAGACACTGAAGCTTTCTTT
TRBV15	-	-	TRBJ2-3	CATSREFGSAPDTQYF	TGTGCCACCAGCAGAGAATTCGGGAGTGCTCCAGATACGCAGTATTTT
TRBV9	-	-	TRBJ1-1	CASSVGSSNTEAFF	TGTGCCAGCAGCGTGGGCAGTTCGAACACTGAAGCTTTCTTT
TRBV14	TRBD2	-	TRBJ2-1	CASRARVRPGLAYNEQFF	TGTGCCAGCAGGGCGAGAGTTCGTCCGGGACTAGCCTACAATGAGCAGTTCTTC
TRBV15	TRBD2	-	TRBJ2-7	CATSRDLTSGSEQYF	TGTGCCACCAGCAGAGATTTGACTAGCGGGAGCGAGCAGTACTTC
TRBV19	TRBD2	-	TRBJ2-1	CASSMGLAENEQFF	TGTGCCAGTAGTATGGGACTAGCGGAGAATGAGCAGTTCTTC
TRBV28	-	-	TRBJ1-4	CASSITGGPSYEKLFF	TGTGCCAGCAGCATTACCGGGGGCCCTAGCTATGAAAAACTGTTTTTT
TRBV5-4	TRBD1	-	TRBJ1-3	CASSLGGPGQLISGNTIYF	TGTGCCAGCAGCTTGGGTGGGCCGGGACAGCTGATCTCTGGAAACACCATATATTTT
TRBV14	-	-	TRBJ2-7	CASSQSVASYEQYF	TGTGCCAGCAGCCAATCTGTGGCTAGCTACGAGCAGTACTTC
TRBV28	-	-	TRBJ2-1	CASTRGGDSHNEQFF	TGTGCCAGCACCCGTGGGGGAGACTCCCACAATGAGCAGTTCTTC
TRBV29-1	TRBD2	-	TRBJ2-3	CAHPTLAGGGFSNTQYF	TGCGCCCATCCCACCTTAGCGGGAGGGGGGTTTTCGAATACGCAGTATTTT
TRBV5-1	-	-	TRBJ1-2	CASSLDRIGGYTF	TGCGCCAGCAGCTTGGATAGAATCGGTGGCTACACCTTC
TRBV18	TRBD2	-	TRBJ2-5	CASSSLAGGPETQYF	TGTGCCAGCTCATCTCTAGCGGGAGGGCCAGAGACCCAGTACTTC
TRBV7-9	-	-	TRBJ1-1	CASSPQPWEGAEAFF	TGTGCCAGCAGCCCACAACCGTGGGAGGGCGCTGAAGCTTTCTTT
TRBV9	-	once	TRBJ1-3	CASGPAITGNTIYF	TGTGCCAGTGGACCGGCTATAACTGGAAACACCATATATTTT
TRBV11-2	TRBD1	-	TRBJ2-7	CASRTQGAPSEQYF	TGTGCCAGCAGAACACAGGGGGCGCCTAGCGAGCAGTACTTC
TRBV10-3	TRBD2	-	TRBJ2-1	CAIRGGLADNEQFF	TGTGCCATCAGAGGGGGACTAGCGGACAATGAGCAGTTCTTC
TRBV7-2	TRBD1	once	TRBJ2-3	CASSLAGTGPDTQYF	TGTGCCAGCAGCTTAGCCGGGACAGGGCCAGATACGCAGTATTTT
TRBV10-3	-	-	TRBJ1-2	CAISESEGGYTF	TGTGCCATCAGTGAGTCGGAGGGGGGCTACACCTTC
TRBV4-2	-	-	TRBJ2-2	CASSQDEGISGELFF	TGTGCCAGCAGCCAAGATGAGGGGATTTCCGGGGAGCTGTTTTTT
TRBV9	-	-	TRBJ2-1	CASSVVGAYNEQFF	TGTGCCAGCAGCGTAGTGGGGGCTTACAATGAGCAGTTCTTC
TRBV11-2	TRBD2	-	TRBJ2-3	CASSSTRAGAHTDTQYF	TGTGCCAGCAGCTCGACCCGGGCGGGAGCGCACACAGATACGCAGTATTTT
TRBV5-1	-	-	TRBJ1-1	CASRPQGSLAEAFF	TGCGCCAGCAGACCACAGGGTAGTCTCGCTGAAGCTTTCTTT
TRBV28	TRBD1	-	TRBJ2-2	CASSQWTGDTGELFF	TGTGCCAGCAGTCAGTGGACAGGGGACACCGGGGAGCTGTTTTTT
TRBV20-1	-	-	TRBJ2-1	CSAIVPGRPFF	TGCAGTGCTATTGTTCCGGGGCGGCCGTTCTTC
TRBV30	-	-	TRBJ2-6	CAWSGFSANVLTF	TGTGCCTGGAGTGGTTTCTCTGCCAACGTCCTGACTTTC
TRBV11-2	-	-	TRBJ1-2	CASSPGGGSYGYTF	TGTGCCAGCAGCCCGGGAGGGGGGTCCTATGGCTACACCTTC
TRBV9	TRBD2	-	TRBJ2-3	CASSVVSLAGDTDTQYF	TGTGCCAGCAGCGTAGTATCCCTAGCGGGAGACACAGATACGCAGTATTTT
TRBV9	-	-	TRBJ2-5	CASSAIGLGVETQYF	TGTGCCAGCAGCGCAATCGGACTGGGGGTGGAGACCCAGTACTTC
TRBV2	-	-	TRBJ2-1	CASIAYNEQFF	TGTGCCAGCATCGCGTACAATGAGCAGTTCTTC
TRBV2	-	-	TRBJ2-7	CASRGRGSYEQYF	TGTGCCAGCAGGGGAAGGGGGAGCTACGAGCAGTACTTC
TRBV7-2	-	-	TRBJ2-3	CASSLVTVDTQYF	TGTGCCAGCAGCTTAGTTACGGTCGATACGCAGTATTTT
TRBV27	-	-	TRBJ2-2	CASSWGPLGELFF	TGTGCCAGCAGTTGGGGACCCCTCGGGGAGCTGTTTTTT
TRBV5-1	TRBD1	-	TRBJ1-4	CASSSSGTGNEKLFF	TGCGCCAGCAGCTCGTCCGGGACAGGGAATGAAAAACTGTTTTTT
TRBV11-2	TRBD1	-	TRBJ2-1	CASSYDLGTGISGSEQFF	TGTGCCAGCAGCTATGACCTCGGGACAGGGATTAGTGGGAGTGAGCAGTTCTTC
TRBV5-1	-	-	TRBJ2-7	CASRFGDSYEQYF	TGCGCCAGCCGTTTCGGGGATTCCTACGAGCAGTACTTC
TRBV5-1	-	-	TRBJ2-7	CASSLPGYSYEQYF	TGCGCCAGCAGCTTACCAGGATACTCCTACGAGCAGTACTTC
TRBV25-1	-	once	TRBJ1-5	CASSESDTNQPQHF	TGTGCCAGCAGTGAAAGTGACACTAATCAGCCCCAGCATTTT
TRBV30	TRBD2	once	TRBJ2-5	CAWSIRGLAGGPASGETQYF	TGTGCCTGGAGCATAAGGGGACTAGCGGGAGGGCCCGCGTCGGGAGAGACCCAGTACTTC
TRBV6-5	-	-	TRBJ2-7	CASSFGQLYEQYF	TGTGCCAGCAGTTTCGGACAGCTCTACGAGCAGTACTTC
TRBV19	TRBD2	-	TRBJ2-3	CASSIDQRGSTDTQYF	TGTGCCAGTAGTATAGATCAGCGGGGAAGCACAGATACGCAGTATTTT
TRBV30	-	-	TRBJ1-2	CAWSNPRTEANYGYTF	TGTGCCTGGAGCAACCCCCGGACGGAGGCTAACTATGGCTACACCTTC
TRBV2	-	once	TRBJ2-7	CASSGFRLVIGEQYF	TGTGCCAGCAGTGGATTCCGACTAGTGATCGGCGAGCAGTACTTC
TRBV7-8	-	-	TRBJ2-7	CASSLGAAFYEQYF	TGTGCCAGCAGCTTAGGGGCAGCGTTCTACGAGCAGTACTTC
TRBV18	-	-	TRBJ2-1	CASSSTLTAGNEQFF	TGTGCCAGCTCATCAACTTTGACAGCCGGTAATGAGCAGTTCTTC
TRBV7-6	-	-	TRBJ2-1	CASSLALGSSYNEQFF	TGTGCCAGCAGCTTAGCGCTGGGGAGCTCCTACAATGAGCAGTTCTTC